Listed here is a single T cell receptor (beta chain). Its antigen remains unidentified. Molecules of cDNA were individually given unique molecular identifiers that were attached to them. A single record per CDR3 protein comes from TCRdb applying MiXCR to the 5' RACE reads. The repertoire has 60,000 to 70,000 distinct CDR3 sequences, approximately 10% of them found once; the top ten carry 3.2%. This sample stems from a study of early T cells in non-severe SARS-CoV-2 infection. Across the whole study: Sequencing targeted bulk RNA from unsorted whole blood, leaving chains unpaired. Overall study findings and caveats: Matching against VDJdb likely underestimated virus-specific expansions, favoring anti-spike CD8.

This CDR3 is built from 15 residues. Germline V gives CDR1 MRHNA, CDR2 SNTAGT. V lost 3 bases, J lost 2 bases, and 4 bases stayed unmatched. This sequence originates from an adult who was a healthcare worker with PCR-confirmed SARS-CoV-2 infection or an uninfected control (not recorded which). The sample was whole blood. The chain couples TRBV6-4 to TRBJ1-5; 7 bases map to TRBD1. Here the CDR3 reads CASSEGTEGNQPQHF. CDR3 in DNA: TGTGCCAGCAGTGAGGGGACAGAGGGCAATCAGCCCCAGCATTTT.